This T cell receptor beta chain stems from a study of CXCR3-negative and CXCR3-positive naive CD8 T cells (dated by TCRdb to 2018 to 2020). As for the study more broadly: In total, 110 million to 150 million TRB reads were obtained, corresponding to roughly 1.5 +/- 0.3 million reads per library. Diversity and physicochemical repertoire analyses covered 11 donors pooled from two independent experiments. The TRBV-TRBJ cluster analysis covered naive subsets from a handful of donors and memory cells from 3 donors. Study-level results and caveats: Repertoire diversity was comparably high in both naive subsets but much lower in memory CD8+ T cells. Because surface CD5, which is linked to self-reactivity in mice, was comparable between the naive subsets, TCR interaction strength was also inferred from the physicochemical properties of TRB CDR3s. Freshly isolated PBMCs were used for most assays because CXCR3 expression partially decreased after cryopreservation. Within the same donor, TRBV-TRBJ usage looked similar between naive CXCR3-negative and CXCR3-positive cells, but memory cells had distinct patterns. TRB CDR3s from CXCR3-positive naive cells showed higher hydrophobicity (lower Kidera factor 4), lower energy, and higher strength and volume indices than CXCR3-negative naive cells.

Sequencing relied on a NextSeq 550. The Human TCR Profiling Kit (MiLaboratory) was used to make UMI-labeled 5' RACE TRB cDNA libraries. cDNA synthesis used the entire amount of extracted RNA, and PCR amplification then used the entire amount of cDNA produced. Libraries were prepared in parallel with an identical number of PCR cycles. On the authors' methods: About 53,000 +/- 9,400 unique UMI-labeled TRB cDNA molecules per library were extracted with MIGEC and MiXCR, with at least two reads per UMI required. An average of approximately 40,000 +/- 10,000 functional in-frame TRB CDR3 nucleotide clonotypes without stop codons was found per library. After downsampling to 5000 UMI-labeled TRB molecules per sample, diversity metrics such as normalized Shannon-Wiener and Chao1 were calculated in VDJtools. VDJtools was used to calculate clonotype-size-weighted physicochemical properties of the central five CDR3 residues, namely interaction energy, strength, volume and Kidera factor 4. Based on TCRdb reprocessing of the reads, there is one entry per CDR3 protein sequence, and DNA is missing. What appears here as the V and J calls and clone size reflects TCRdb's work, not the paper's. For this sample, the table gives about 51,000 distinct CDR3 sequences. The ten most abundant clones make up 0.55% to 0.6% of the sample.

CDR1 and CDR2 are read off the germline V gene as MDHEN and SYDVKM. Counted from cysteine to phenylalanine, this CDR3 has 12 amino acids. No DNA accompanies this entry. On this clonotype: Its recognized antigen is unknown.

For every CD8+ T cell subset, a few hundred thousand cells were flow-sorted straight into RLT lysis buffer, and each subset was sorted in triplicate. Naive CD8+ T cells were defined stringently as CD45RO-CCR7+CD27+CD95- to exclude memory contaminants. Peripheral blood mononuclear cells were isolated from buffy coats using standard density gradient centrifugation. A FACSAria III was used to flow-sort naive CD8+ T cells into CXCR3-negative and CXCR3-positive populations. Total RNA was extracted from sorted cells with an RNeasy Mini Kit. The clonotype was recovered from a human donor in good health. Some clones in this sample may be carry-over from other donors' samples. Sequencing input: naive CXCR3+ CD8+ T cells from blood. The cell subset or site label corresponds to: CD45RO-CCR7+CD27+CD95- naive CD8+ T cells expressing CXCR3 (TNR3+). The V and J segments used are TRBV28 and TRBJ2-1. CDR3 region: CASSQTYNEQFF.